One sample yielded the 29 T cell receptor beta chains listed below, sequenced in a study of cytomegalovirus exposure and HLA in healthy donors. PCR was performed using 60 Vbeta and 13 Jbeta primers. Sequencing used immunoSEQ multiplex PCR; TCRdb keeps in-frame clones, though not all of them. The sample lists under 200,000 clones; approximately 80% were seen once. The sequenced sample consisted of PBMCs. The receptor source for this set is a woman under 30 in good health and CMV-seronegative.

Regarding this clone: Other DNA sequences within the sample encode an identical CDR3. The rearrangement uses TRBV28 and TRBJ1-5; D is undetermined. The length of the CDR3 is 12 residues. Germline lookup yields CDR1 MDHEN and CDR2 SYDVKM. With 2 bases removed from V and 5 bases from J, the gap between germline ends came to 4 bases. In DNA form, the CDR3 reads TGTGCCAGCAGTTTAGGCCATCAGCCCCAGCATTTT. Protein: CASSLGHQPQHF.

The J gene is TRBJ2-2, the V gene TRBV10-1; TRBD2 agrees at 10 bases. Germline trimming cut 6 bases from V and 2 bases from J; bases unmatched to any gene: 6. CDR1 is WNHNN and CDR2 is SYGVQD in the germline V gene (reference sequence). The CDR3 is 16 amino acids. The CDR3 region has the DNA TGCGCCAGCAGCTTGGGACTAGCGAGCAACACCGGGGAGCTGTTTTTT. It codes for CASSLGLASNTGELFF.

The chain recombines TRBV28 with TRBJ1-2; D remains ambiguous. The V end was cut by 3 bases, the J end by 3 bases, with 14 bases between. The CDR3 is made up of 15 amino acids. Germline CDR1 and CDR2: MDHEN and SYDVKM. DNA for the CDR3: TGTGCCAGCAGTTTCTTATTGGCACAGCACTATGGCTACACCTTC. Residues: CASSFLLAQHYGYTF.

The genes are TRBV5-4 and TRBJ2-5; 11 bases are shared with TRBD2. Germline CDR1 reads SGHNT; CDR2 reads YYREEE (reference sequence). This CDR3 contains 16 residues. V was pared by 0 bases and J by 4 bases, with 5 bases of the junction left unmatched. Here the CDR3 DNA reads TGTGCCAGCAGCTTGGTACTAGCGGGAGTGGGAGAGACCCAGTACTTC. Translating it yields CASSLVLAGVGETQYF.

The V gene is TRBV5-1, the J gene TRBJ2-5; 10 bases line up with TRBD1. CDR3 length: 15 amino acids. V trimming: 4 bases; J trimming: 3 bases; junction bases outside the gene matches: 6. Germline V gene sequence: CDR1 SGHRS, CDR2 YFSETQ. Here the CDR3 DNA reads TGCGCCAGCAGCCCCGGGACAGGGGCCGAAGAGACCCAGTACTTC. Translating gives CASSPGTGAEETQYF.

The chain has TRBV6-5 and TRBJ1-1; possible D gene TRBD1, 5 bases. V lost 5 bases and J lost 0, with 10 bases in between. The CDR3 runs to 14 residues. Germline CDR1 and CDR2: MNHEY and SVGAGI. The CDR3 DNA sequence: TGTGCCAGCAGTCGGGGGTCCATGAACACTGAAGCTTTCTTT. It yields the protein CASSRGSMNTEAFF.

The chain uses TRBV29-1 and TRBJ2-3; 7 bases map to TRBD1. J was trimmed by 1 base and V by 7 bases; bases with no gene match: 8. Germline CDR1 is SQVTM and CDR2 is ANQGSEA. The CDR3 has 14 residues. CDR3 DNA: TGCAGCGGTATCCCAAGGGGGCGCACAGATACGCAGTATTTT. It specifies CSGIPRGRTDTQYF.

The rearrangement uses TRBV11-2 and TRBJ2-5; maybe TRBD1 (6 bases). The CDR3 extends over 15 amino acids. Trimming removed 4 bases at V and 0 bases at J, with 12 bases between. Looked up from germline, CDR1 is SGHAT and CDR2 is FQNNGV. The CDR3, as DNA: TGTGCCAGCAGCTCCTCAGGGGTTAACCAAGAGACCCAGTACTTC. It specifies CASSSSGVNQETQYF. Complete variable domain (other parts from reference TRBV11-2 and TRBJ2-5): EAGVAQSPRYKIIEKRQSVAFWCNPISGHATLYWYQQILGQGPKLLIQFQNNGVVDDSQLPKDRFSAERLKGVDSTLKIQPAKLEDSAVYLCASSSSGVNQETQYFGPGTRLLVL.

This sequence joins TRBV2 and TRBJ2-6; maybe TRBD1 (5 bases). Trimming took off 5 bases at V and 0 bases at J, with 8 bases between the two ends. This CDR3 contains 15 residues. The V gene's germline CDR1 is SNHLY and CDR2 FYNNEI. The CDR3 bases are TGTGCCAGCAGTCGACAGCTCTCTGGGGCCAACGTCCTGACTTTC. The encoded protein is CASSRQLSGANVLTF.

The chain combines TRBV10-2 with TRBJ1-4, with D unclear. The CDR3 covers 17 residues. Germline V gene sequence: CDR1 WSHSY, CDR2 SAAADI. Trimming left V 1 base short and J 0 bases short, with 12 bases between. The DNA of the CDR3 is TGCGCCAGCAGTGAGTACTCTCTGCGCCCAACTAATGAAAAACTGTTTTTT. This encodes CASSEYSLRPTNEKLFF.

The chain joins TRBV2 to TRBJ1-1; 7 bases align to TRBD1. The CDR3 is 13 residues long. The germline V gene encodes CDR1 SNHLY and CDR2 FYNNEI. Unmatched junction bases numbered 6, after V lost 6 bases and J lost 5 bases. DNA for the CDR3: TGTGCCAGCAGGAAGACAGGGTATACTGAAGCTTTCTTT. Translation: CASRKTGYTEAFF.

The CDR3 DNA sequence: TGTGCCAGCAGTTACGGGGCCCCGGAGCAGTACTTC. Protein sequence: CASSYGAPEQYF. V is TRBV6-5 and J is TRBJ2-7; D perhaps matches TRBD1 (5 bases). V lost 2 bases and J 7 bases, leaving 9 bases between the germline ends. From germline, CDR1 is MNHEY and CDR2 SVGAGI. This CDR3 comprises 12 residues.

CDR3 coding DNA: TGTGCCAGCAGTTCTGGGGGGAACAATCAGCCCCAGCATTTT. It codes for CASSSGGNNQPQHF. This chain links TRBV28 with TRBJ1-5, with D possibly matching TRBD1 (5 bases). V was trimmed by 4 bases and J by 3 bases, leaving 10 bases between them. CDR1 and CDR2 (germline): MDHEN, SYDVKM. The CDR3 contains 14 residues.

This clone showed up just once. This chain joins TRBV4-3 and TRBJ2-1; 9 nucleotides align to TRBD2. This CDR3 comprises 16 residues. Germline CDR1 reads LGHNA; CDR2 reads YSLEER. After removal of 1 base from V and 5 bases from J, the junction contained 6 bases not matched to a gene. CDR3 amino acids: CASSQGSRLADNEQFF. The CDR3 region has the DNA TGCGCCAGCAGCCAAGGGAGCCGACTAGCGGACAATGAGCAGTTCTTC.

This clone showed up just once. In nucleotides, the CDR3 is TGTGCCAGCAGTGCAGGACTAGCGGAAGAGACCCAGTACTTC. This sequence encodes CASSAGLAEETQYF. V is TRBV6-1 and J is TRBJ2-5; 10 nucleotides align to TRBD2. V trimming: 4 bases; J trimming: 3 bases; junction bases outside the gene matches: 2. The CDR3 loop spans 14 amino acids. CDR1 is MNHNS and CDR2 is SASEGT in the germline V gene.

This rearrangement joins TRBV12-5 to TRBJ1-6; D is perhaps TRBD1 (5 bases). V was pared by 9 bases and J by 0 bases, with 12 bases between. Germline V gives CDR1 LGHNT, CDR2 FRNRAP. The CDR3 totals 15 residues. The CDR3 nucleotides are TGTGCTAGGCACGTTAGGGGCTCCTATAATTCACCCCTCCACTTT. Its protein product is CARHVRGSYNSPLHF.

The chain uses TRBV29-1 and TRBJ2-1; tentative D call: TRBD2 (6 bases). The CDR3 is made up of 14 amino acids. Germline V gene lookup returns CDR1 SQVTM and CDR2 ANQGSEA. The ends were cut back, 5 bases at V and 3 bases at J, with 14 bases in the middle. Here the CDR3 reads CSVLGNSGYNEQFF. Here the CDR3 DNA reads TGCAGCGTTCTAGGGAATAGCGGCTACAATGAGCAGTTCTTC.

The genes are TRBV9 and TRBJ2-1; D is unclear. Looked up from germline, CDR1 is SGDLS and CDR2 is YYNGEE. CDR3 length: 15 residues. V lost 6 bases to trimming and J lost 0 bases, with 13 bases between them. CDR3 nucleotides: TGTGCCAGCAACCTCGACTCCACCTCCTACAATGAGCAGTTCTTC. It encodes CASNLDSTSYNEQFF.

The V gene is TRBV6-6, the J gene TRBJ1-2; 11 bases fit TRBD1. From germline, CDR1 is MNHNY and CDR2 SVGAGI (reference sequence). V lost 7 bases, J lost 3 bases, and 7 bases stayed unmatched. CDR3 length: 15 amino acids. The CDR3 region is CASKYRTGGYYGYTF. DNA for the CDR3: TGTGCCAGCAAATATAGGACAGGGGGCTACTATGGCTACACCTTC.

This chain links TRBV27 with TRBJ2-1, with 7 bases that match TRBD2. V shed 6 bases and J 8 bases; nucleotides not matched to a gene: 10. The CDR3 consists of 14 residues. Germline V lookup: CDR1 MNHEY, CDR2 SMNVEV (reference sequence). CDR3 in DNA: TGTGCCAGCAGCCCGGGACTATTTTTTGATGAGCAGTTCTTC. Translation gives CASSPGLFFDEQFF.

In its sample, this clone was seen once. This sequence joins TRBV5-8 and TRBJ2-7, with D perhaps matching TRBD2 (5 bases). This CDR3 region has 14 residues. Germline values: CDR1 SGHTS, CDR2 YDEGEE. V was pared by 0 bases and J by 6 bases, with 13 bases between. CDR3 DNA sequence: TGTGCCAGCAGCTTGGGTAGGGCCAGCGGCGAGCAGTACTTC. Amino acids: CASSLGRASGEQYF.

The chain's CDR3 is CASSPGGGTSAYNEQFF. The CDR3 DNA reads as TGTGCCAGCAGCCCAGGAGGGGGGACTAGCGCATACAATGAGCAGTTCTTC. This sequence joins TRBV9 and TRBJ2-1; 10 nucleotides match TRBD2. The CDR3 consists of 17 residues. The germline V gene encodes CDR1 SGDLS and CDR2 YYNGEE. V trimming: 4 bases; J trimming: 4 bases; junction bases outside the gene matches: 11.

The rearrangement links TRBV28 to TRBJ2-3, with 9 bases lining up with TRBD1. The germline V gene encodes CDR1 MDHEN and CDR2 SYDVKM. The CDR3 contains 15 residues. The junction had 6 bases not matched to a gene; V was cut back by 8 bases and J by 0 bases. This CDR3 is CASGRQGVSTDTQYF. CDR3 in DNA: TGTGCCAGCGGAAGACAGGGGGTAAGCACAGATACGCAGTATTTT.

The J gene is TRBJ2-1, the V gene TRBV5-1; possible D gene TRBD1, 5 bases. CDR1 SGHRS and CDR2 YFSETQ come from the germline V gene. CDR3 size: 13 residues. Trimming removed 4 bases from V and 9 bases from J, with 14 bases in between. This CDR3 is CASSGGHPGEQFF. The CDR3 coding sequence is TGCGCCAGCAGCGGTGGACACCCCGGTGAGCAGTTCTTC.

The sample holds one count of this clone. CDR3 sequence: CASSPRLAGITDTQYF. The CDR3 DNA reads as TGTGCCAGCAGTCCGCGACTAGCGGGGATCACAGATACGCAGTATTTT. The chain has TRBV28 and TRBJ2-3, with 11 bases fitting TRBD2. Germline loops: CDR1 MDHEN, CDR2 SYDVKM. The V gene end was trimmed by 5 bases and the J gene end by 2 bases; junction bases not matched to a gene: 6. The CDR3 spans 16 residues.

This clone was detected only once. The rearrangement uses TRBV7-2 and TRBJ2-2, with TRBD2 matching 9 bases. The V segment lost 1 base and the J segment 4 bases; nucleotides outside the gene matches: 4. Germline CDR1 and CDR2: SGHTA and FQGNSA. The CDR3 covers 16 residues. CDR3 sequence (DNA): TGTGCCAGCAGCTTAGGCGGGAGGGCCTCCACCGGGGAGCTGTTTTTT. Translating gives CASSLGGRASTGELFF.

The sample holds a few counts of this clone. The chain couples TRBV23-1 to TRBJ1-3; D is possibly TRBD1 (6 bases). TRBV23-1 is recorded as an ORF, its role being uncertain. The V gene lost 8 bases and the J gene lost 3 bases, with 14 bases spanning the gap. CDR3 length: 14 amino acids. This CDR3 is CASRRDKLGNTIYF. CDR3 DNA: TGCGCCAGCCGACGGGACAAACTTGGAAACACCATATATTTT.

This clone has a handful of counts. This rearrangement joins TRBV25-1 to TRBJ2-3, with D tentatively TRBD2 (5 bases). Germline lookup yields CDR1 MGHDK and CDR2 SYGVNS. The V gene lost 4 bases and the J gene lost 1 base, with 12 bases spanning the gap. The CDR3 sequence is 15 residues long. CDR3 region: CASSVLEGGTDTQYF. The CDR3 DNA reads as TGTGCCAGCAGTGTACTAGAGGGCGGCACAGATACGCAGTATTTT.

DNA for the CDR3: TGTGCCAGCAGCCAAAGCTTTAGCAATCAGCCCCAGCATTTT. It codes for CASSQSFSNQPQHF. The chain links TRBV14 to TRBJ1-5, with unresolved D. Trimming removed 2 bases at V and 0 bases at J, with 5 bases between. The CDR3 has 14 residues. Germline CDR1 and CDR2: SGHDN and FVKESK.